These 17 T cell receptor beta chains originate from one sample sequenced in a study of T cells after yellow fever vaccination. Each CDR3 protein gets one entry after TCRdb re-called the 5' RACE reads with MiXCR. The sample includes about 340,000 distinct CDR3 sequences, around 4.1% of them seen just once. This material consisted of PBMCs, taken 5 days after the yellow fever booster vaccination. The receptor source for this set is a man aged 18 to 29 who received the YFV17D yellow fever vaccine.

The chain couples TRBV12-3 or TRBV12-4 to TRBJ2-3; weak D call: TRBD2 (6 bases). Trimming removed 7 bases from V and 3 bases from J, with 11 bases in between. This CDR3 region has 13 residues. This CDR3 is CASTSRGTDTQYF. In DNA form, the CDR3 reads TGTGCCAGCACCTCCCGGGGGACAGATACGCAGTATTTT.

This clonotype was seen more than once but under ten times. This chain links TRBV19 with TRBJ2-2; D is possibly TRBD1 or TRBD2 (5 bases each). The V end lost 8 bases, the J end lost 7 bases, and 11 bases lay between the germline ends. Germline CDR1 LNHDA, CDR2 SQIVND (reference sequence). The CDR3 length is 12 residues. The CDR3 protein is CASGRGSGELFF. In nucleotides, the CDR3 is TGTGCCAGTGGCCGGGGCAGCGGGGAGCTGTTTTTT. The full variable domain, in which reference TRBV19 and TRBJ2-2 provide the parts outside the CDR3, is DGGITQSPKYLFRKEGQNVTLSCEQNLNHDAMYWYRQDPGQGLRLIYYSQIVNDFQKGDIAEGYSVSREKKESFPLTVTSAQKNPTAFYLCASGRGSGELFFGEGSRLTVL.

This clonotype was picked up many times. This chain joins TRBV12-3 or TRBV12-4 and TRBJ2-5; no firm D call. The V end lost 5 bases, the J end lost 5 bases, and 9 bases lay between the germline ends. This CDR3 comprises 12 residues. The CDR3 here is CASSAGFETQYF. CDR3 DNA: TGTGCCAGCAGTGCCGGGTTTGAGACCCAGTACTTC.

The V call is TRBV6-2 or TRBV6-3, the J call TRBJ2-1; possible D gene TRBD1, 5 bases. V was pared by 6 bases and J by 0 bases, with 18 bases between. Germline CDR1 MNHEY, CDR2 SVGEGT. The CDR3 extends over 17 amino acids. CDR3 loop: CASSLGGARSSYNEQFF. In DNA form, the CDR3 reads TGTGCCAGCAGCCTAGGTGGGGCTAGGAGCTCCTACAATGAGCAGTTCTTC.

This clonotype was seen only a few times. V gene TRBV18 combines with J gene TRBJ2-6; no clear D. In germline, CDR1 is KGHSH, CDR2 LQKENI. Trimming took off 2 bases at V and 15 bases at J, with 11 bases between the two ends. CDR3 length: 12 residues. The CDR3 is CASSPWGKSLTF. CDR3 nucleotides: TGTGCCAGCTCACCATGGGGAAAGAGCCTGACTTTC.

This clonotype was observed at least ten times. The chain is built from TRBV19 and TRBJ2-1, with D tentatively TRBD1 (6 bases). The V and J ends lost 5 bases and 9 bases respectively, with 17 bases between them. The germline gives CDR1 LNHDA, CDR2 SQIVND (reference sequence). The length of the CDR3 is 14 residues. The CDR3 DNA reads as TGTGCCAGTAGTGAGGGGGTCGTGTTCGGTGAGCAGTTCTTC. Amino acid sequence: CASSEGVVFGEQFF.

This clonotype was recorded at least ten times. The chain has TRBV5-1 and TRBJ2-1; tentative D call: TRBD2 (5 bases). The CDR3 has 14 residues. V was trimmed by 4 bases and J by 2 bases, leaving 10 bases between them. Per germline, CDR1 SGHRS and CDR2 YFSETQ. The CDR3 loop is CASSQTGAYNEQFF. The CDR3 coding sequence is TGCGCCAGCAGCCAAACCGGGGCCTACAATGAGCAGTTCTTC.

This clonotype came up a few times. CDR3 protein: CSASEPDTGELFF. CDR3 DNA: TGCAGTGCTAGCGAGCCGGACACCGGGGAGCTGTTTTTT. The rearrangement uses TRBV20-1 and TRBJ2-2; no clear D. The ends were cut back, 3 bases at V and 3 bases at J, with 8 bases in the middle. Germline V gene sequence: CDR1 DFQATT, CDR2 SNEGSKA (reference sequence). The CDR3 contains 13 residues.

Many counts were recorded for this clonotype. The chain has TRBV6-2 or TRBV6-3 and TRBJ1-4; D not resolved. The V and J ends lost 4 bases and 6 bases respectively, with 9 bases between them. The CDR3 runs 13 residues. Germline CDR1 and CDR2: MNHEY and SVGEGT. The CDR3 loop is CASSFFRYEKLFF. The CDR3, as DNA: TGTGCCAGCAGTTTTTTCCGGTATGAAAAACTGTTTTTT.

This rearrangement joins TRBV9 to TRBJ2-5; D is unclear. V was shortened by 0 bases and J by 0 bases, with 6 bases between the two germline ends. CDR3 length: 14 amino acids. From germline, CDR1 is SGDLS and CDR2 YYNGEE. CDR3 residues: CASSVGTDQETQYF. CDR3 sequence (DNA): TGTGCCAGCAGCGTAGGAACAGACCAAGAGACCCAGTACTTC.

A few counts support this clonotype. The rearrangement links TRBV12-3 or TRBV12-4 to TRBJ2-3; unclear D gene. The CDR3 has 12 residues. V was shortened by 5 bases and J by 4 bases, with 7 bases between the two germline ends. The CDR3 region is CASSRVADTQYF. The CDR3 nucleotides read TGTGCCAGCAGTCGGGTCGCAGATACGCAGTATTTT.

This clonotype was found a few times. V is TRBV2 and J is TRBJ1-1; D is unclear. V shed 2 bases and J shed 1 base, with 8 bases lying between them. The germline gives CDR1 SNHLY, CDR2 FYNNEI. This CDR3 has 14 amino acids. In DNA, the CDR3 is TGTGCCAGCAGTGAAACTCACCCGAACACTGAAGCTTTCTTT. Translated: CASSETHPNTEAFF.

V gene TRBV12-3 or TRBV12-4 combines with J gene TRBJ1-1; unclear D gene. The CDR3 spans 13 residues. Trimming stripped 8 bases from V and 4 bases from J, with 14 bases between. CDR3 sequence: CASALFGVTEAFF. CDR3 in DNA: TGTGCCAGCGCCCTGTTTGGGGTCACTGAAGCTTTCTTT.

This clonotype appeared a few times. This chain joins TRBV4-2 and TRBJ1-2; D is uncertain. Trimming removed 0 bases at V and 7 bases at J, with 15 bases between. Germline values: CDR1 LGHNA, CDR2 YNFKEQ. The CDR3 covers 15 residues. The CDR3 DNA reads TGTGCCAGCAGCCAAGATGCAACCGGGGTAGGTGGCTACACCTTC. Its protein product is CASSQDATGVGGYTF.

The chain links TRBV27 to TRBJ1-6; D call uncertain. This CDR3 is built from 15 residues. Trimming left V 4 bases short and J 4 bases short, with 11 bases between. The germline CDR1 and CDR2 sequences are MNHEY and SMNVEV (reference sequence). The chain's CDR3 is CASSSPTGYNSPLHF. The CDR3 DNA is TGTGCCAGCAGTTCCCCGACGGGGTATAATTCACCCCTCCACTTT.

The rearrangement uses TRBV5-1 and TRBJ2-3; 10 bases are a match to TRBD2. Germline CDR1 and CDR2: SGHRS and YFSETQ. J gave up 2 bases and V 2 bases, and 5 bases lay outside the gene matches. This CDR3 region has 16 residues. The CDR3 protein is CASSFNSGGTTDTQYF. CDR3 nucleotide sequence: TGCGCCAGCAGCTTTAATAGCGGGGGGACCACAGATACGCAGTATTTT.

The V gene is TRBV7-9, the J gene TRBJ1-1, with 7 nucleotides matching TRBD1. Germline loops: CDR1 SEHNR, CDR2 FQNEAQ (reference sequence). This CDR3 region has 17 residues. The V and J ends lost 5 bases and 4 bases, in that order; junction bases with no gene match: 16. The CDR3 nucleotides are TGTGCCAGCAGCCCCGGCCGGGACAGCATATCCCCCACTGAAGCTTTCTTT. It specifies CASSPGRDSISPTEAFF.